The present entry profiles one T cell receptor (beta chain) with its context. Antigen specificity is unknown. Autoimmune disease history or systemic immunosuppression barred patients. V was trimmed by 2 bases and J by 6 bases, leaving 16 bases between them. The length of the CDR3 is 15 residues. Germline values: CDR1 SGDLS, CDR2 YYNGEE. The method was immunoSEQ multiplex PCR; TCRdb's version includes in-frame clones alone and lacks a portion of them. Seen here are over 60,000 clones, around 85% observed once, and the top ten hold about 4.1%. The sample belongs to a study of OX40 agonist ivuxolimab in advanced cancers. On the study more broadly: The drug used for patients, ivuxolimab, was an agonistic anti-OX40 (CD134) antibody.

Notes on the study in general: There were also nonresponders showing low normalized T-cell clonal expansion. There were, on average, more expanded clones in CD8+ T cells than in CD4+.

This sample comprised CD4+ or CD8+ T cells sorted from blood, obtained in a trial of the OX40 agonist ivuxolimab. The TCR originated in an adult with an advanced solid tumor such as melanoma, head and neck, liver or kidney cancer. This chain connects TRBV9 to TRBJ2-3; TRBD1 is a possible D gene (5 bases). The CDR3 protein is CASSVLQGFADTQYF. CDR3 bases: TGTGCCAGCAGCGTCTTGCAGGGATTCGCCGATACGCAGTATTTT.